This TCR beta chain comes out of a study of blood T cells in healthy people across ages. As for the study in general: When template switching was applied, about one barcoded beta molecule was captured per two T cells.

CDR1 and CDR2 from the germline V gene are SQVTM and ANQGSEA. The V end was cut by 5 bases, the J end by 9 bases, with 20 bases between. The CDR3 has 13 residues. Concerning this clonotype itself: The antigen remains unidentified. Just one base apart from a much larger clone, this may be a read error.

A sample-barcoded 5' primer and a J-beta primer mix were used in a second PCR of roughly 6 to 12 cycles. Using its own MiXCR run on the 5' RACE reads, TCRdb lists one record per CDR3 protein. This sample carries about 640,000 distinct CDR3 sequences, less than 45% of them seen once, and the ten largest clones take 25% to 30%. Study conclusions and caveats: Older individuals had lower TCR beta diversity per million T cells (the decline was roughly linear).

The gene calls are TRBV29-1 and TRBJ2-7; D perhaps matches TRBD2 (6 bases). Material for sequencing was blood. The receptor was isolated from an elderly man in good health. As DNA, the CDR3 is TGCAGCGTTAGGAGGGAGCCGTCGGACGGGCAGTACTTC. Amino acids: CSVRREPSDGQYF.